One sample yielded the 16 T cell receptor beta chains listed below, sequenced in a study of read filtering for tumor transcriptome and immune sequencing. Molecular barcoded adaptors covering alpha/delta and beta/gamma chains were used on approximately 400 ng RNA. MiXCR, applied by TCRdb to the reads, yields one record per CDR3 protein. The sample lists tens of thousands of distinct CDR3 sequences; roughly 18% were seen once. The sequencing sample was made of a population of CD138-negative cells sorted from bone marrow. The receptors were gathered from a donor aged 40 or over with multiple myeloma.

This clonotype was seen ten or more times. The chain uses TRBV7-3 and TRBJ2-1; 8 positions match TRBD1. V was clipped by 4 bases and J by 3 bases; unmatched bases: 5. CDR3 length: 15 residues. CDR1 is SGHTA, CDR2 FQGTGA, per germline. CDR3 bases: TGTGCCAGCAGCTCGACAGGGGAAGACTACAATGAGCAGTTCTTC. It encodes CASSSTGEDYNEQFF.

The table lists this clonotype with many counts. This chain connects TRBV7-2 to TRBJ1-1, with D possibly being TRBD1 (6 bases). Per germline, CDR1 SGHTA and CDR2 FQGNSA. V was trimmed by 5 bases and J by 1 base, leaving 11 bases between them. The CDR3 length is 14 residues. The CDR3 bases are TGTGCCAGCAGCCAGAAACAGGGGAACACTGAAGCTTTCTTT. This sequence encodes CASSQKQGNTEAFF.

This clonotype was observed many times. The rearrangement links TRBV28 to TRBJ1-1, with D maybe TRBD1 (5 bases). The length of the CDR3 is 13 residues. V gave up 5 bases and J gave up 3 bases, with 10 bases separating them. Per the germline V gene, CDR1 is MDHEN and CDR2 is SYDVKM. The CDR3 protein is CASSGTTYTEAFF. Written as DNA, the CDR3 is TGTGCCAGCAGTGGGACCACCTACACTGAAGCTTTCTTT.

As to this clonotype: A much larger clone is a single base away; this may be a read error. The V gene is TRBV28, the J gene TRBJ2-1, with 7 bases fitting TRBD1. Germline values: CDR1 MDHEN, CDR2 SYDVKM. The CDR3 loop spans 14 amino acids. V shed 8 bases, J shed 5 bases, and the junction held 9 bases outside the gene matches. DNA of the CDR3: TGTGCCAGCGTCAGGGACAGTTTCAACAATGAGCAGTTCTTC. Its protein is CASVRDSFNNEQFF.

This clonotype was seen a handful of times. The rearrangement uses TRBV7-8 and TRBJ1-5; D not resolved. There are 13 residues in the CDR3. The germline gives CDR1 SGHVS, CDR2 FQNEAQ. V dropped 3 bases and J dropped 4 bases, with 7 bases sitting between them. Written as DNA, the CDR3 is TGTGCCAGCAGCTTCGGCGGAAATCAGCCCCAGCATTTT. Residues: CASSFGGNQPQHF.

The genes are TRBV7-9 and TRBJ2-1; a possible D gene is TRBD1 (6 bases). The CDR3 contains 15 residues. The germline V gene encodes CDR1 SEHNR and CDR2 FQNEAQ (reference sequence). V was trimmed by 4 bases and J by 4 bases, leaving 14 bases between them. For the CDR3, the DNA is TGTGCCAGCAGCTCCCGCTGGACAGAGTACAATGAGCAGTTCTTC. It translates to CASSSRWTEYNEQFF.

A note on this clonotype: A junction boundary mismatches the germline segment, possibly from a read error. The chain has TRBV5-6 and TRBJ2-4; no reliable D call. Germline V gene sequence: CDR1 SGHDT, CDR2 YYEEEE. This CDR3 comprises 15 residues. CDR3 sequence reads: CAISLRSLAKNIQYF. CDR3 DNA sequence: TGTGCCATCAGCCTACGATCATTAGCCAAAAACATTCAGTACTTC.

In this sample, this clonotype turned up many times. CDR3 amino acids: CSVGATGELFF. The CDR3, as DNA: TGCAGCGTTGGTGCCACCGGGGAGCTGTTTTTT. The genes are TRBV29-1 and TRBJ2-2; D unclear. Germline CDR1 is SQVTM and CDR2 is ANQGSEA. This CDR3 spans 11 amino acids. Trimming left V 4 bases short and J 4 bases short, with 4 bases between.

Notes on this clonotype: One junction end disagrees with the germline gene, perhaps due to a read error. This chain uses TRBV12-3 or TRBV12-4 with TRBJ2-1; 9 bases line up with TRBD2. This CDR3 spans 17 amino acids. The CDR3 bases are TGCGCCAGCACCTCGGGGAGGTTGGCGGGGGGGCGGAATGAGCAGTTCTTC. Translated: CASTSGRLAGGRNEQFF.

The rearrangement links TRBV5-4 to TRBJ2-3; D gene ambiguous. This CDR3 has 15 residues. The germline V gene encodes CDR1 SGHNT and CDR2 YYREEE (reference sequence). The V end lost 0 bases, the J end lost 0 bases, and 8 bases lay between the germline ends. CDR3 protein: CASSLGPSSTDTQYF. In DNA form, the CDR3 reads TGTGCCAGCAGCTTGGGGCCCAGTAGCACAGATACGCAGTATTTT.

Many counts were recorded for this clonotype. The rearrangement links TRBV20-1 to TRBJ2-1; 13 nucleotides align to TRBD2. CDR3 length: 18 amino acids. The germline V gene has CDR1 DFQATT and CDR2 SNEGSKA (reference sequence). The V and J ends lost 0 bases and 0 bases, in that order; junction bases with no gene match: 5. CDR3 bases: TGCAGTGCTAGAGAACTAGCGGGAGGGCCCGGCTCCTACAATGAGCAGTTCTTC. Encoded protein: CSARELAGGPGSYNEQFF.

With respect to this clonotype: One base away lies a much larger clone, so this may be a sequencing read error. Given the absence of the conserved phenylalanine or tryptophan at the CDR3 end, a read error is likely. The chain links TRBV28 to TRBJ2-7; no reliable D call. Trimming took off 6 bases at V and 2 bases at J, with 14 bases between the two ends. Germline V gives CDR1 MDHEN, CDR2 SYDVKM. This CDR3 contains 14 residues. The CDR3 nucleotides are TGTGCCAGCAGCTCCCCCGGAAATACCTACGAGCAGTACCTC. It encodes CASSSPGNTYEQYL.

For this clonotype: One base away lies a much larger clone, so this may be a sequencing read error. The gene calls are TRBV28 and TRBJ1-2, with 7 bases fitting TRBD1. The CDR3 is made up of 11 amino acids. CDR1 and CDR2 from the germline V gene are MDHEN and SYDVKM. CDR3 sequence (DNA): TGTGCCAGCAGCACAGGGGTTGGCCACACCTTC. It codes for CASSTGVGHTF.

The chain joins TRBV27 to TRBJ1-2; 7 bases agree with TRBD1. CDR3 size: 15 residues. V was clipped by 5 bases and J by 7 bases; unmatched bases: 13. CDR1 and CDR2 (germline): MNHEY, SMNVEV (reference sequence). The CDR3 sequence is CASSPEFRDRTGYTF. The CDR3 bases are TGTGCCAGCAGTCCCGAATTCCGGGACAGAACTGGCTACACCTTC.

This clonotype is a singleton in its sample. With a much larger clone just one base away, this may be a read error. V is TRBV9 and J is TRBJ1-1; D perhaps matches TRBD1 (6 bases). CDR1 and CDR2 from the germline V gene are SGDLS and YYNGEE. CDR3 length equals 11 residues. The CDR3 here is CASSVRTEASF. CDR3 coding DNA: TGTGCCAGCAGCGTTCGGACAGAAGCTTCCTTT.

This clonotype showed up just a few times. This may come from a read error, since a much larger clone is one base off. This chain connects TRBV6-1 to TRBJ2-6; D tentatively reads TRBD1 or TRBD2 (5 bases each). The CDR3 is 16 residues long. Looked up from germline, CDR1 is MNHNS and CDR2 is SASEGT. CDR3 bases: TGTGCCAGCAGTGCCGGGGCCAGCTCTGGGGCCAGCGTCCTGACTTTC. Its translation is CASSAGASSGASVLTF.